The rows below give T cell receptor beta chains drawn from one sample of a study of T cell responses to AZD1222 COVID-19 vaccine. Repertoires were generated with immunoSEQ multiplex PCR, while TCRdb's copy carries only in-frame clones and drops some. Here the sample spans more than 100,000 clones, approximately 92% being singletons. This sample comprised peripheral blood, obtained on day 0 of AZD1222 vaccination. The receptors were gathered from an adult in good health. Each CDR3 is given with its conserved first and last residue. The order of the fields is V gene, CDR3 protein.

TRBV9,CASSVDGTSGGSETQYF
TRBV7-6,CASSLSSGYDTEAFF
TRBV19,CASSKGMNTEAFF
TRBV19,CASIFVGGSNQPQHF
TRBV6-5,CASEGTGLYEQYF
TRBV30,CAWDRGQYGYTF
TRBV14,CASSQELDSPLHF
TRBV5-1,CASVLFEGDTQYF
TRBV30,CAWSGRGQETQYF
TRBV11-2,CASSPLAATLGSTDTQYF
TRBV10-1,CASSPTSGVDEQFF
TRBV12-3/TRBV12-4,CASSLSGPYGYTF
TRBV6-5,CASSWGTGRNEKLFF
TRBV4-3,CASSQDLLSYETGNTEAFF
TRBV10-3,CAISEGYSEYEQYF
TRBV6-2/TRBV6-3,CASSPLSGREQFF
TRBV7-2,CASSFGARSGPQHF
TRBV6-5,CASSLVGTSNQPQHF
TRBV5-8,CASSLDSMRQPQHF
TRBV9,CASSGDSDRRYGYTF
TRBV19,CASKDNNYGYTF
TRBV28,CASSLFQNTEAFF
TRBV21-1,CASKTTGEPQSNYGYTF
TRBV9,CASSVVSGFSGEQYF
TRBV2,CASSEAVGGGETQYF
TRBV12-3/TRBV12-4,CASSLIGEEKLFF
TRBV6-4,CANLPEATYTGELFF
TRBV28,CASSLWGSGGYTF
TRBV5-5,CASSSDIPTGNTIYF
TRBV29-1,CSVGGTSDPYEQYF
TRBV6-2/TRBV6-3,CASSIQGAGANVLTF
TRBV14,CASSQADYGYTF
TRBV5-4,CASSVTGGVSPLHF
TRBV7-8,CASSTRTGSNYGYTF
TRBV6-1,CASSEGQAHQPQHF
TRBV5-1,CASSLTAGTPAGHEQFF
TRBV18,CASSPDRHTDTQYF
TRBV4-3,CASSQERTGASYNEQFF
TRBV19,CASSIEREGDEQFF
TRBV5-6,CASSLERTPLHF
TRBV19,CASVGQGRAVMNTEAFF
TRBV3-1/TRBV3-2,CASSSTGGNQPQHF
TRBV7-8,CASSPGQIFTEAFF
TRBV18,CASSPHAGVHSPLHF
TRBV15,CATSRDPNTEAFF
TRBV6-2/TRBV6-3,CASSSLGPANSPLHF
TRBV7-9,CASSPPGVEGNQPQHF
TRBV7-2,CASSVTGNTIYF